This T cell receptor (beta chain) was captured in a study of human T cells and chemical hapten exposure. A single record per CDR3 protein comes from TCRdb applying MiXCR to the RACE reads. Of 140,000 or so distinct CDR3 sequences in the sample, over 9.5% are singletons; the top ten hold about 1.4%. In this sample, this clonotype turned up a few times. Time point specified: patch test 2, 6 weeks after DPC sensitization. Documented treatment: therapeutic diphenylcyclopropenone sensitization with weekly scalp DPC. Between the trimmed V and J ends, which lost 6 bases and 2 bases, there was a span of 12 bases. This CDR3 has 14 residues. CDR1 MGHDK and CDR2 SYGVNS come from the germline V gene.

The receptor comes from a woman aged 50 to 60 with alopecia areata. Some clones in this sample may be carry-over from other donors' samples. Sequences were derived from whole blood, sampled in connection with sensitization to the hapten diphenylcyclopropenone (DPC). This sequence joins TRBV25-1 and TRBJ2-3; tentative D call: TRBD1 (6 bases). The CDR3 region is CASSEQGFTDTQYF. CDR3 bases: TGTGCCAGCAGCGAACAGGGATTCACAGATACGCAGTATTTT.